The 29 T cell receptor beta chains below all came from one sample that was sequenced in a study of T-cell memory formation after mild COVID-19. MiXCR was run by TCRdb on the 5' RACE reads, yielding one entry per CDR3 protein. The data hold about 390,000 distinct CDR3 sequences, with about 15% observed a single time. The sequenced material came from PBMCs or a T cell subset sorted from them (not recorded which). Receptors originate from a man younger than 35 who had mild COVID-19 (a few samples of this study predate the infection). Cell type and time point are not known.

In its sample, this clonotype was seen a few times. The J gene is TRBJ2-7, the V gene TRBV20-1; the match to TRBD1 covers 10 bases. V shed 6 bases and J 5 bases; nucleotides not matched to a gene: 4. The CDR3 loop spans 12 amino acids. Germline CDR1 is DFQATT and CDR2 is SNEGSKA (reference sequence). CDR3 nucleotides: TGCAGTGCACGACAGGGGGCAAACGAGCAGTACGTC. This gives the protein CSARQGANEQYV.

The chain links TRBV5-1 to TRBJ2-7; the match to TRBD1 covers 8 bases. Germline V gives CDR1 SGHRS, CDR2 YFSETQ. This CDR3 is 13 amino acids long. The J segment lost 3 bases and the V segment lost 6 bases, leaving 5 bases of the junction unmatched. The CDR3 coding sequence is TGCGCCAGCACCCACGACAGGGGCTACGAGCAGTACTTC. Protein sequence: CASTHDRGYEQYF.

V is TRBV11-2 and J is TRBJ1-2; 7 positions match TRBD1. V gave up 3 bases and J gave up 7 bases; unmatched junction bases: 14. The CDR3 covers 16 residues. Germline V lookup: CDR1 SGHAT, CDR2 FQNNGV. The CDR3 region is CASSFYNQQGKGGYTF. The CDR3 region has the DNA TGTGCCAGCAGCTTTTACAACCAACAGGGGAAGGGTGGCTACACCTTC.

The V gene is TRBV24-1, the J gene TRBJ2-2; D is unclear. The CDR3 totals 15 residues. Germline V gene sequence: CDR1 KGHDR, CDR2 SFDVKD. With 3 bases removed from V and 1 base from J, the gap between germline ends came to 8 bases. The chain's CDR3 is CATSDPGRNTGELFF. CDR3 nucleotides: TGTGCCACCAGTGATCCGGGTAGGAACACCGGGGAGCTGTTTTTT.

The rearrangement links TRBV4-1 to TRBJ2-7; 7 bases map to TRBD2. V lost 0 bases and J lost 2; bases outside the gene matches: 7. This CDR3 contains 16 residues. Germline V gene lookup returns CDR1 MGHRA and CDR2 YSYEKL. The CDR3 protein is CASSQEGLAVAYEQYF. For the CDR3, the DNA is TGCGCCAGCAGCCAAGAGGGGCTAGCGGTAGCCTACGAGCAGTACTTC.

This clonotype was counted between two and nine times. V usage is TRBV2 and J usage is TRBJ2-5; D is ambiguous. Germline lookup yields CDR1 SNHLY and CDR2 FYNNEI. V was clipped by 5 bases and J by 5 bases, with 9 bases between them. This CDR3 is built from 12 residues. CDR3 sequence reads: CASSKGSETQYF. The CDR3 DNA follows: TGTGCCAGCAGTAAAGGATCGGAGACCCAGTACTTC.

The table lists this clonotype with a few counts. V gene TRBV28 combines with J gene TRBJ2-7, with 8 bases lining up with TRBD1. CDR1 and CDR2 from the germline V gene are MDHEN and SYDVKM. This CDR3 comprises 16 residues. V was pared by 5 bases and J by 0 bases, with 9 bases of the junction left unmatched. CDR3 DNA sequence: TGTGCCAGCAGTCCGAGCCAGGGGGCAAGCTCCTACGAGCAGTACGTC. Protein: CASSPSQGASSYEQYV.

This clonotype turned up a few times. The chain uses TRBV7-2 and TRBJ1-2, with 9 bases matching TRBD1. CDR3 length: 15 residues. CDR1 and CDR2 (germline): SGHTA, FQGNSA. V shed 2 bases, J shed 5 bases, and the junction held 6 bases outside the gene matches. DNA of the CDR3: TGTGCCAGCAGCTTAACGTGGGGACAGGGTTATGGCTACACCTTC. Protein product: CASSLTWGQGYGYTF.

The J gene is TRBJ1-2, the V gene TRBV12-3 or TRBV12-4, with no clear D. V was clipped by 3 bases and J by 7 bases, with 15 bases between them. The CDR3 covers 14 residues. The CDR3 DNA sequence: TGTGCCAGCAGTTTCGGCGCCTCATGGAGTGGCTACACCTTC. This codes for CASSFGASWSGYTF.

This chain connects TRBV9 to TRBJ2-5; D remains ambiguous. CDR1 and CDR2 (germline): SGDLS, YYNGEE. V lost 2 bases to trimming and J lost 3 bases, with 14 bases between them. The CDR3 runs 15 residues. Here the CDR3 reads CASSVSPQVEETQYF. The CDR3 DNA reads as TGTGCCAGCAGCGTGTCCCCTCAGGTGGAAGAGACCCAGTACTTC. Complete variable domain (other parts from reference TRBV9 and TRBJ2-5): DSGVTQTPKHLITATGQRVTLRCSPRSGDLSVYWYQQSLDQGLQFLIQYYNGEERAKGNILERFSAQQFPDLHSELNLSSLELGDSALYFCASSVSPQVEETQYFGPGTRLLVL.

For the CDR3, the DNA is TGTGCCAGCAGCTTAGACCTCCTAAGGGTAGCTTTCTTT. This translates into CASSLDLLRVAFF. This chain connects TRBV11-2 to TRBJ1-1; D not certain. The CDR3 covers 13 residues. The ends were cut back, 0 bases at V and 10 bases at J, with 12 bases in the middle. Germline lookup yields CDR1 SGHAT and CDR2 FQNNGV.

The V and J genes are TRBV7-9 and TRBJ2-7; 9 bases map to TRBD1. V dropped 6 bases and J dropped 7; count of bases not matched to a gene: 4. Germline-derived CDR1 and CDR2 are SEHNR and FQNEAQ (reference sequence). This CDR3 region has 12 residues. DNA for the CDR3: TGTGCCAGCAGTATTGACAGGGGGGAGCAGTACTTC. This sequence encodes CASSIDRGEQYF.

This clonotype has a count of ten or more. The chain is built from TRBV11-2 and TRBJ2-1; 9 nucleotides match TRBD2. This CDR3 is built from 16 residues. Germline lookup yields CDR1 SGHAT and CDR2 FQNNGV. Germline trimming cut 1 base from V and 7 bases from J; bases unmatched to any gene: 8. CDR3 nucleotides: TGTGCCAGCAGCTTAGGAAGCCTAGCGGGGATTAATGAGCAGTTCTTC. Its translation is CASSLGSLAGINEQFF.

This clonotype was seen more than once but under ten times. The genes are TRBV7-3 and TRBJ2-3, with TRBD2 matching 14 bases. Germline V lookup: CDR1 SGHTA, CDR2 FQGTGA. V lost 5 bases and J lost 6; bases outside the gene matches: 4. This CDR3 contains 15 residues. DNA for the CDR3: TGTGCCAGCAGCGAGGGACTAGCGGGGGCGGATACGCAGTATTTT. Translating it yields CASSEGLAGADTQYF.

This clonotype was counted many times. The chain combines TRBV20-1 with TRBJ1-5; D possibly corresponds to TRBD1 (5 bases). Germline V gives CDR1 DFQATT, CDR2 SNEGSKA (reference sequence). The CDR3 is 13 residues long. Trimming took 4 bases from V and 1 from J, leaving 8 bases between them. This chain's CDR3 is CSAIGASNQPQHF. In nucleotides, the CDR3 is TGCAGTGCTATTGGGGCGAGCAATCAGCCCCAGCATTTT.

This clonotype was detected only a few times. CDR3 nucleotide sequence: TGTGCCAGCAGCGCGAACACAGATACGCAGTATTTT. It translates to CASSANTDTQYF. The chain links TRBV9 to TRBJ2-3; D not resolved. This CDR3 comprises 12 residues. V was shortened by 3 bases and J by 2 bases, with 4 bases between the two germline ends. CDR1 and CDR2 from the germline V gene are SGDLS and YYNGEE.

The chain has TRBV9 and TRBJ2-5, with TRBD2 matching 7 bases. The CDR3 loop spans 15 amino acids. V was clipped by 3 bases and J by 2 bases; unmatched bases: 7. Per the germline V gene, CDR1 is SGDLS and CDR2 is YYNGEE. The CDR3 DNA follows: TGTGCCAGCAGCGACCAGCCGGGACTACAAGAGACCCAGTACTTC. Translation: CASSDQPGLQETQYF.

This clonotype was found a few times. V gene TRBV20-1 combines with J gene TRBJ2-2; 9 bases line up with TRBD1. There are 15 residues in the CDR3. The V gene end was trimmed by 0 bases and the J gene end by 4 bases; junction bases not matched to a gene: 3. Germline V gives CDR1 DFQATT, CDR2 SNEGSKA (reference sequence). The chain's CDR3 is CSARDLTGGTGELFF. The CDR3 coding sequence is TGCAGTGCTAGAGATTTGACAGGGGGCACCGGGGAGCTGTTTTTT.

In this sample, this clonotype turned up a few times. The rearrangement uses TRBV10-2 and TRBJ2-3, with TRBD2 matching over 7 bases. The CDR3 is 15 residues long. Germline trimming cut 4 bases from V and 2 bases from J; bases unmatched to any gene: 6. Germline V gene lookup returns CDR1 WSHSY and CDR2 SAAADI. CDR3 amino acids: CASSGASGNTDTQYF. CDR3 in DNA: TGCGCCAGCAGTGGGGCTAGCGGAAACACAGATACGCAGTATTTT.

The CDR3 DNA reads TGTGCCAGCTCGCAACAGGACTACGAGCAGTACTTC. Its translation: CASSQQDYEQYF. This chain links TRBV18 with TRBJ2-7; D is perhaps TRBD1 (5 bases). CDR1 and CDR2 (germline): KGHSH, LQKENI. V lost 6 bases, J lost 3 bases, and 9 bases lay in between. This CDR3 has 12 residues.

This clonotype was detected many times. The V call is TRBV4-1, the J call TRBJ2-3; 9 nucleotides align to TRBD2. Germline CDR1 and CDR2: MGHRA and YSYEKL. This CDR3 comprises 18 residues. With V trimmed by 2 bases and J by 2 bases, 11 bases remained unmatched. Written as DNA, the CDR3 is TGCGCCAGCAGCCAACTTCCGGGACTAGCATCCACCACAGATACGCAGTATTTT. It yields the protein CASSQLPGLASTTDTQYF.

The chain uses TRBV2 and TRBJ2-2, with unresolved D. V was shortened by 7 bases and J by 1 base, with 10 bases between the two germline ends. CDR3 length: 14 amino acids. The V gene's germline CDR1 is SNHLY and CDR2 FYNNEI. The CDR3 nucleotides are TGTGCCAGCACTTTGGACGGGAACACCGGGGAGCTGTTTTTT. The encoded protein is CASTLDGNTGELFF.

This clonotype was recorded a few times. The V and J genes are TRBV6-5 and TRBJ2-7, with D maybe TRBD1 (6 bases). The germline V gene encodes CDR1 MNHEY and CDR2 SVGAGI. This CDR3 spans 14 amino acids. Trimming pared 1 base from V and 7 bases from J, leaving 14 bases between. The CDR3 protein is CASSYWQGQREQYF. The CDR3 coding sequence is TGTGCCAGCAGTTACTGGCAGGGGCAACGGGAGCAGTACTTC.

This clonotype has a handful of counts. The V and J genes are TRBV6-1 and TRBJ1-4; D uncertain. Germline CDR1 reads MNHNS; CDR2 reads SASEGT. With 8 bases removed from V and 4 bases from J, the gap between germline ends came to 11 bases. CDR3 size: 13 residues. CDR3 nucleotides: TGTGCCAGCGGCCGCAGGCTTAATGAAAAACTGTTTTTT. Its protein is CASGRRLNEKLFF.

This chain joins TRBV19 and TRBJ1-5; a possible D gene is TRBD1 (5 bases). Germline CDR1 LNHDA, CDR2 SQIVND (reference sequence). V lost 5 bases and J lost 6, with 17 bases in between. This CDR3 region has 15 residues. This chain's CDR3 is CASSRSPGQFQPQHF. The CDR3 nucleotides are TGTGCCAGTAGTCGCTCTCCCGGACAATTTCAGCCCCAGCATTTT.

V is TRBV24-1 and J is TRBJ2-1; 8 positions match TRBD1. Germline CDR1 reads KGHDR; CDR2 reads SFDVKD. The CDR3 runs 14 residues. V shed 10 bases, J shed 0 bases, and the junction held 4 bases outside the gene matches. The CDR3 nucleotides read TGTGCCACGGGAACAGGGGGCTCCTACAATGAGCAGTTCTTC. It is translated as CATGTGGSYNEQFF.

This chain connects TRBV7-9 to TRBJ1-1; tentatively, D is TRBD1 (5 bases). Per germline, CDR1 SEHNR and CDR2 FQNEAQ (reference sequence). V was shortened by 4 bases and J by 4 bases, with 10 bases between the two germline ends. CDR3 length: 13 residues. Here the CDR3 DNA reads TGTGCCAGCAGCTACAGGTGGACCACTGAAGCTTTCTTT. It is translated as CASSYRWTTEAFF.

In its sample, this clonotype was seen many times. The gene calls are TRBV5-1 and TRBJ2-3; D is tentatively TRBD1 or TRBD2 (5 bases each). Trimming removed 4 bases at V and 4 bases at J, with 16 bases between. There are 15 residues in the CDR3. The germline gives CDR1 SGHRS, CDR2 YFSETQ. The DNA for the CDR3 is TGCGCCAGCAGCACCCGGGACCCCACGGCAGATACGCAGTATTTT. Amino acids: CASSTRDPTADTQYF.

The J gene is TRBJ2-3, the V gene TRBV6-2 or TRBV6-3; D may correspond to TRBD1 or TRBD2 (5 bases each). The V gene's germline CDR1 is MNHEY and CDR2 SVGEGT. The CDR3 sequence is 15 residues long. V lost 2 bases and J lost 2, with 11 bases in between. The CDR3 region has the DNA TGTGCCAGCAGTTACGGGGCGGGCGACACAGATACGCAGTATTTT. It is translated as CASSYGAGDTDTQYF.